The source of this T cell receptor (beta chain) is a study of blood T cell repertoires in COVID-19. About the study: The analysed material was cDNA or gDNA that came from T cells, B-cell-depleted T cells, or PBMCs.

Some clones are missing from TCRdb's copy, which holds only in-frame ones; the method was immunoSEQ multiplex PCR. The profile covers around 270,000 clones, with 80% to 90% appearing a single time and about 2.9% taken by the ten largest. Germline V gene data show CDR1 as SNHLY and CDR2 as FYNNEI. Trimming took 2 bases from V and 3 from J; bases not matched to a gene: 8. The CDR3 is made up of 16 amino acids. Participants came from about 24 US areas, aged roughly 18 to 89 years. The study assigned cohorts using participant-reported clinical history. In the 2 weeks before study entry, exposed participants met a COVID-19 case, which was PCR-confirmed or clinician-diagnosed.

The chain has TRBV2 and TRBJ1-1; 8 bases agree with TRBD1. Source material: PBMCs or T cells enriched from blood (not recorded which). This TCR came from a woman aged 40 to 50 who had been exposed to COVID-19. CDR3 protein: CASSEFVGQAYTEAFF. The DNA of the CDR3 is TGTGCCAGCAGTGAATTCGTGGGACAGGCGTACACTGAAGCTTTCTTT.